This note documents a single T cell receptor (beta chain) sequence. Its antigen is undetermined. The time point denotes: blood 4 weeks post-SBRT, at nephrectomy. Regarding treatment: 15 Gy SBRT to primary tumor, nephrectomy 4 weeks later. Nephrectomy followed 15 Gy stereotactic body radiation by 4 weeks. Radiation-treated patients gave blood at baseline, week 2 and week 4. Clear cell pathology was present in this patient's renal cell carcinoma. The data are from a study of radiation and T cells in renal cell carcinoma. Study-wide points: In blood, top tumor clones expanded by 2 weeks, shrinking by 4.

The CDR3 length is 11 residues. Germline V gene data show CDR1 as GTSNPN and CDR2 as SVGIG (reference sequence). Trimming removed 1 base at V and 3 bases at J, with 3 bases between. Assay used: immunoSEQ multiplex PCR; TCRdb lists only in-frame clones, some missing. This table holds approximately 85,000 clones, about 89% found once. The clonotype comes from a woman in her 70s with renal cell carcinoma. The source was blood, collected from a patient whose treatment included radiotherapy and nephrectomy. The chain recombines TRBV30 with TRBJ2-5; D is unclear. In nucleotides, the CDR3 is TGTGCCTGGAGTGGCAAAGAGACCCAGTACTTC. This gives the protein CAWSGKETQYF.